This T cell receptor beta chain is drawn from a study of T-cell memory formation after mild COVID-19. Broader study findings: Memory from before infection featured some responding clones, which suggests cross-reactive memory joined. CD8+ contracting clones occupied EMRA, while CD4+ ones occupied mainly CM and EM.

Libraries for TCRalpha and TCRbeta carried sample barcodes and unique molecular identifiers via 5'RACE. TCRdb reprocessed the 5' RACE reads via MiXCR and lists one record per CDR3 protein. The top ten clones hold 22% of a sample with about 400,000 distinct CDR3 sequences, around 15% of them seen once. In regard to this clonotype: The antigen remains unidentified.

The receptor comes from a man aged 18 to 35 who had mild COVID-19 (a few samples of this study predate the infection). Cell type and time point are not known. Sequencing was carried out using PBMCs or a T cell subset sorted from them (not recorded which).

The CDR3 sequence is CASSLSNIQYF. The CDR3 coding sequence is TGTGCCAGCAGCTTAAGCAACATTCAGTACTTC. This chain joins TRBV7-9 and TRBJ2-4, with no clear D. The CDR3 is 11 amino acids. Trimming removed 2 bases at V and 7 bases at J, with 3 bases between. The germline CDR1 and CDR2 sequences are SEHNR and FQNEAQ (reference sequence). Full variable domain (remainder filled in from reference TRBV7-9 and TRBJ2-4): DTGVSQNPRHKITKRGQNVTFRCDPISEHNRLYWYRQTLGQGPEFLTYFQNEAQLEKSRLLSDRFSAERPKGSFSTLEIQRTEQGDSAMYLCASSLSNIQYFGAGTRLSVL.